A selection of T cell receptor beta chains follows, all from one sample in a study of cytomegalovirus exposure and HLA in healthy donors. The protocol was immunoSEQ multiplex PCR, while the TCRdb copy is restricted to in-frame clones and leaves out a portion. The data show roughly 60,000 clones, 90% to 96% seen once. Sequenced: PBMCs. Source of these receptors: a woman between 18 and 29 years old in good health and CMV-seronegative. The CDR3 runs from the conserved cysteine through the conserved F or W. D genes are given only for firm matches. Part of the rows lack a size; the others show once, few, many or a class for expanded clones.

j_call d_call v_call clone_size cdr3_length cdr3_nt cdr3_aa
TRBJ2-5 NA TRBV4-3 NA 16 TGCGCCAGCAGCCAAGGGTTGCCGGGACAACGTGGGACCCAGTACTTC CASSQGLPGQRGTQYF
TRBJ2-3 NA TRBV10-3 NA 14 TGTGCCATCAGTGAGTTATCTAGCACAGATACGCAGTATTTT CAISELSSTDTQYF
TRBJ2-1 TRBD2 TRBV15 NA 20 TGTGCCACCAGCAGAGCAATGGGACTAGCGGGGACGTGGTCGTACAATGAGCAGTTCTTC CATSRAMGLAGTWSYNEQFF
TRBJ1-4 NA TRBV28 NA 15 TGTGCCAGCAGTACCCCGAAGGGGACTAATGAAAAACTGTTTTTT CASSTPKGTNEKLFF
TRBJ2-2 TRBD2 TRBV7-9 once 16 TGTGCCAGCAGCCCCAGCGGGAGGGCGAACACCGGGGAGCTGTTTTTT CASSPSGRANTGELFF
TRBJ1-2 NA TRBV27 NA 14 TGTGCCAGCAGTTTCCTTTTGGGGCCAGGTGGCTACACCTTC CASSFLLGPGGYTF
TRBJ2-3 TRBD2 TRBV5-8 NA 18 TGTGCCAGCAGCCGAACATCGACTAGCCACCCTAGCACAGATACGCAGTATTTT CASSRTSTSHPSTDTQYF
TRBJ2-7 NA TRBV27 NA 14 TGTGCCAGCAGTTATGGGGCGAGCTCCTACGAGCAGTACTTC CASSYGASSYEQYF
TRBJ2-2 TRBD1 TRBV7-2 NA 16 TGTGCCAGCAGCTCCAACAGGGGGCCCCACACCGGGGAGCTGTTTTTT CASSSNRGPHTGELFF
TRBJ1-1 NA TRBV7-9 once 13 TGTGCCAGCAGCTTGGGGGGGTGGACTGAAGCTTTCTTT CASSLGGWTEAFF
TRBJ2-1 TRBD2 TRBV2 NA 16 TGTGCCAGCAGTTCCCCCCGGCTACTAGCGGGGGATGAGCAGTTCTTC CASSSPRLLAGDEQFF
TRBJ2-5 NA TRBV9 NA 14 TGTGCCAGCAGCGTTACGGCAGGGCAAGAGACCCAGTACTTC CASSVTAGQETQYF
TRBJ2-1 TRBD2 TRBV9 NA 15 TGTGCCAGCAGCCGGGGGGACCCCGCCTACAATGAGCAGTTCTTC CASSRGDPAYNEQFF
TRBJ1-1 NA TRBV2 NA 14 TGTGCCAGCAGCCGATGGACAGAAAACACTGAAGCTTTCTTT CASSRWTENTEAFF
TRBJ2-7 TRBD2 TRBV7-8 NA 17 TGTGCCAGCAGCCAGGGGCCCCCGGGACTAGCGGGAGACGAGCAGTACTTC CASSQGPPGLAGDEQYF
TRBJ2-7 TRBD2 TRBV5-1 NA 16 TGCGCCAGCAGCCCAACGAACTTAGCGGGTTTGGACGAGCAGTACTTC CASSPTNLAGLDEQYF
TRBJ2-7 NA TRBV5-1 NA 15 TGCGCCAGCAGCGAAACAGGGCTTAGATCCTACGAGCAGTACTTC CASSETGLRSYEQYF
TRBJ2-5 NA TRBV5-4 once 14 TGTGCCAGCAGCCGCGGGACAGCTCAAGAGACCCAGTACTTC CASSRGTAQETQYF
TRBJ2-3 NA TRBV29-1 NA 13 TGCAGCGTTCTAAGGGGGGGGACAGATACGCAGTATTTT CSVLRGGTDTQYF
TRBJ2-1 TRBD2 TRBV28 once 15 TGTGCCAGCAGTCCTAGCGGGAGGAAGTACAATGAGCAGTTCTTC CASSPSGRKYNEQFF
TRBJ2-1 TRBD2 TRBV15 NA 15 TGTGCCACCAGCAGAGAACTAGCGGGAGGGGGTGAGCAGTTCTTC CATSRELAGGGEQFF
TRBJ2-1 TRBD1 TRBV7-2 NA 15 TGTGCCAGCAGCTTAGTTGGGGGACAGGGCGGTGAGCAGTTCTTC CASSLVGGQGGEQFF
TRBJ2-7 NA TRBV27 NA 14 TGTGCCAGCAGGAGGACAGACCCCTCCTACGAGCAGTACTTC CASRRTDPSYEQYF
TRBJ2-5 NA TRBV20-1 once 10 TGCAGTGCTAGGGGCGAGACCCAGTACTTC CSARGETQYF
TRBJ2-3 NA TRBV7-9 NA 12 TGTGCCAGCAGCCCCTCTTCGGATACGCAGTATTTT CASSPSSDTQYF
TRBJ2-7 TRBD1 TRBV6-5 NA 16 TGTGCCAGCAGTTACTCGGCAGGGGGTGACCCCTACGAGCAGTACTTC CASSYSAGGDPYEQYF
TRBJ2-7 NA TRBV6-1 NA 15 TGTGCCAGCAGTGAAGCCTGGACACGCTACTACGAGCAGTACTTC CASSEAWTRYYEQYF
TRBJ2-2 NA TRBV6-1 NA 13 TGTGCCAGCGGGGGGTGGAGGACCGGGGAGCTGTTTTTT CASGGWRTGELFF
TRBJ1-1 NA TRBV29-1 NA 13 TGCAGCGTTGTCAGGGTGCTGAACACTGAAGCTTTCTTT CSVVRVLNTEAFF
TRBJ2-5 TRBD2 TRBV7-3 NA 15 TGTGCCAGCAGCTTAACGGGGACTACCCAAGAGACCCAGTACTTC CASSLTGTTQETQYF
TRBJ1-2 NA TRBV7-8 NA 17 TGTGCCAGCAGCTTAATCCGAGGGCCCCGTCGCAACTATGGCTACACCTTC CASSLIRGPRRNYGYTF
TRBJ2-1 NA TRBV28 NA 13 TGTGCCAGCACCGAAGGGGCCAACAATGAGCAGTTCTTC CASTEGANNEQFF
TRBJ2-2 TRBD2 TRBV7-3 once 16 TGTGCCAGCAGCTGGCCGGCGGGAGGGGTCACCGGGGAGCTGTTTTTT CASSWPAGGVTGELFF
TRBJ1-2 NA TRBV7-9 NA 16 TGTGCCAGCAGCCCCCAGGGAGGGCCGGCTAACTATGGCTACACCTTC CASSPQGGPANYGYTF
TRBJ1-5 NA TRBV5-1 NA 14 TGCGCCAGCAGCCCAGATGGGCGCAATCAGCCCCAGCATTTT CASSPDGRNQPQHF
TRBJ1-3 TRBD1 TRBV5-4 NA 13 TGTGCCAGCAGCTCCGGACAGGGGGCCACCATATATTTT CASSSGQGATIYF
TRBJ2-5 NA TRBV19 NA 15 TGTGCCAGTACCCTTTCCCCCGGGAACCAAGAGACCCAGTACTTC CASTLSPGNQETQYF
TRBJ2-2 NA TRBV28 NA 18 TGTGCCAGCAGTTTATATAGCCGCATACGCCCGGGGACCGGGGAGCTGTTTTTT CASSLYSRIRPGTGELFF
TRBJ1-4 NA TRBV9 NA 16 TGTGCCAGCAGCGTAGGGCCCCGGCTAGGGGATGAAAAACTGTTTTTT CASSVGPRLGDEKLFF
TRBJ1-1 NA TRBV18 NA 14 TGTGCCAGCTCACTACAGGGTGAATCCACTGAAGCTTTCTTT CASSLQGESTEAFF
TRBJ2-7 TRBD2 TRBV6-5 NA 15 TGTGCCAGCAGCAGAACCGGGACTACACTCTACGAGCAGTACTTC CASSRTGTTLYEQYF
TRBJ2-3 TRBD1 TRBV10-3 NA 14 TGTGCCATCAGGCCGGGACAGGGGGCAGATACGCAGTATTTT CAIRPGQGADTQYF
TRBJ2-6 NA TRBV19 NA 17 TGTGCCAGTAGTATAGGGGCAGGGTGGTCAGGGGCCAACGTCCTGACTTTC CASSIGAGWSGANVLTF
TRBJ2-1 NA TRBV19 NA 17 TGTGCCAGTAGTATGGCCAGGGGGCGCGGGGGGGTAAATGAGCAGTTCTTC CASSMARGRGGVNEQFF
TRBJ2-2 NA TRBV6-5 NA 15 TGTGCCAGCAGTCTCTGGACGGGGTGGACCGGGGAGCTGTTTTTT CASSLWTGWTGELFF
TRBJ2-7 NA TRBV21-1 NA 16 TGTGCCAGCAGCAGCAAAATACTAGCGGGCGCCTACGAGCAGTACTTC CASSSKILAGAYEQYF
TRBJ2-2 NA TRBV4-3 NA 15 TGCGCCAGCAGCCAATCCTACTCTTACACCGGGGAGCTGTTTTTT CASSQSYSYTGELFF
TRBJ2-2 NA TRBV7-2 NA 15 TGTGCCAGCAGCTCCACGCCTGGGGGGACCGGGGAGCTGTTTTTT CASSSTPGGTGELFF
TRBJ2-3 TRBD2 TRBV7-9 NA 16 TGTGCCAGCAGCTTAATACTAGCGGCATCCACAGATACGCAGTATTTT CASSLILAASTDTQYF
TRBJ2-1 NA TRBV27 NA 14 TGTGCCAGCAGGCTGGGGGCCCCGAACAATGAGCAGTTCTTC CASRLGAPNNEQFF
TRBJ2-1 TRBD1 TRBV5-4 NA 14 TGTGCCAGCGGAAAACAGGGGTCCAACAATGAGCAGTTCTTC CASGKQGSNNEQFF
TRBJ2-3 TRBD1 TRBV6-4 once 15 TGTGCCAGCAGTGACTCGACGACAGGGGGGGATACGCAGTATTTT CASSDSTTGGDTQYF
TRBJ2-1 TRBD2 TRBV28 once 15 TGTGCCAGCAGTACTGGGACTAGCGGTTACAATGAGCAGTTCTTC CASSTGTSGYNEQFF
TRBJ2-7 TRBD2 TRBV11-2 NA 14 TGTGCCAGCAGCTTAGTGCGGGGGTCTTACGAGCAGTATTTC CASSLVRGSYEQYF
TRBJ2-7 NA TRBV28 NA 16 TGTGCCAGCAGTTTACAAGTGGGAGGCCTAAAATACGAGCAGTACTTC CASSLQVGGLKYEQYF